This note documents a single T cell receptor beta chain sequence. What it recognizes is unknown. This sample stems from a study of cytomegalovirus exposure and HLA in healthy donors. From germline, CDR1 is MNHEY and CDR2 SMNVEV (reference sequence). The V gene lost 2 bases and the J gene lost 6 bases, with 14 bases spanning the gap. The CDR3 has 15 amino acids. PCR amplification relied on 60 Vbeta primers (plus 13 Jbeta primers). Assay used: immunoSEQ multiplex PCR; TCRdb lists only in-frame clones, some missing. This sample's table has approximately 92,000 clones. Study-wide findings and caveats: In an earlier analysis, productive rearrangement rates for most beta V segments clustered near 87% or 30%.

Sequenced input: PBMCs. This chain connects TRBV27 to TRBJ1-3; D is perhaps TRBD1 (6 bases). The clonotype was recovered from a woman aged 25-40 years in good health and CMV-seronegative. The CDR3 DNA follows: TGTGCCAGCAGTTTAAATGGGGGCTGGGAAAACACCATATATTTT. It yields the protein CASSLNGGWENTIYF.